The 14 T cell receptor beta chains below all came from one sample that was sequenced in a study of early T cells in non-severe SARS-CoV-2 infection. Using its own MiXCR run on the 5' RACE reads, TCRdb lists one record per CDR3 protein. The data show approximately 71,000 distinct CDR3 sequences, approximately 12% seen once. The sample taken for sequencing was whole blood. The source of these receptors is an adult who was a healthcare worker with PCR-confirmed SARS-CoV-2 infection or an uninfected control (not recorded which).

This clonotype has more than one count but fewer than ten. This chain joins TRBV7-3 and TRBJ1-6, with D hard to call. This CDR3 region has 17 residues. Trimming removed 5 bases at V and 5 bases at J, with 19 bases between. CDR1 is SGHTA and CDR2 is FQGTGA in the germline V gene. CDR3 region: CASSVQVHRAHNSPLHF. The CDR3 DNA is TGTGCCAGCAGCGTCCAGGTCCATAGAGCTCATAATTCACCCCTCCACTTT.

The chain has TRBV2 and TRBJ2-3; 7 bases match TRBD1. Trimming took 7 bases from V and 2 from J; bases not matched to a gene: 9. Germline CDR1 SNHLY, CDR2 FYNNEI. This CDR3 comprises 15 residues. The DNA for the CDR3 is TGTGCCAGCACTAGCCGGGACAGCCTCACAGATACGCAGTATTTT. Translation: CASTSRDSLTDTQYF. The variable domain in full, with the rest retrieved from reference TRBV2 and TRBJ2-3, is EPEVTQTPSHQVTQMGQEVILRCVPISNHLYFYWYRQILGQKVEFLVSFYNNEISEKSEIFDDQFSVERPDGSNFTLKIRSTKLEDSAMYFCASTSRDSLTDTQYFGPGTRLTVL.

This clonotype has just a few counts. The chain couples TRBV12-3 or TRBV12-4 to TRBJ2-1, with 7 bases fitting TRBD1. This CDR3 has 15 residues. The V gene end was trimmed by 3 bases and the J gene end by 6 bases; junction bases not matched to a gene: 8. CDR3 sequence: CASSFAGGVINEQFF. The CDR3 nucleotides are TGTGCCAGCAGTTTTGCAGGGGGTGTGATCAATGAGCAGTTCTTC.

V is TRBV29-1 and J is TRBJ2-3; D not resolved. The CDR3 runs to 10 residues. Germline V gene sequence: CDR1 SQVTM, CDR2 ANQGSEA. Trimming took 5 bases from V and 6 from J, leaving 6 bases between them. CDR3 sequence: CSVSSDTQYF. The DNA of the CDR3 is TGCAGCGTTTCCTCTGATACGCAGTATTTT.

In this sample, this clonotype turned up a few times. The V gene is TRBV5-1, the J gene TRBJ1-5; maybe TRBD1 (5 bases). This CDR3 has 14 residues. V was clipped by 0 bases and J by 5 bases, with 9 bases between them. Germline lookup yields CDR1 SGHRS and CDR2 YFSETQ. CDR3 residues: CASSLEAGYQPQHF. In DNA form, the CDR3 reads TGCGCCAGCAGCTTGGAGGCAGGGTATCAGCCCCAGCATTTT.

This clonotype was recorded a few times. The J gene is TRBJ1-2, the V gene TRBV11-2; 7 bases are shared with TRBD1. Germline CDR1 reads SGHAT; CDR2 reads FQNNGV. Germline trimming cut 3 bases from V and 2 bases from J; bases unmatched to any gene: 3. The CDR3 spans 14 residues. This CDR3 reads CASSFSGGNYGYTF. CDR3 nucleotides: TGTGCCAGCAGCTTTTCAGGGGGGAACTATGGCTACACCTTC. The full variable domain, with the rest looked up from reference TRBV11-2 and TRBJ1-2, is EAGVAQSPRYKIIEKRQSVAFWCNPISGHATLYWYQQILGQGPKLLIQFQNNGVVDDSQLPKDRFSAERLKGVDSTLKIQPAKLEDSAVYLCASSFSGGNYGYTFGSGTRLTVV.

This clonotype has a handful of counts. The chain is built from TRBV20-1 and TRBJ1-5; possible D gene TRBD1, 5 bases. V lost 3 bases and J lost 0, with 6 bases in between. The CDR3 has 13 residues. Germline assignment: CDR1 DFQATT and CDR2 SNEGSKA (reference sequence). The CDR3 reads CSARGDSNQPQHF. In DNA form, the CDR3 reads TGCAGTGCTAGGGGGGATAGCAATCAGCCCCAGCATTTT.

The sample holds a few counts of this clonotype. The V and J genes are TRBV29-1 and TRBJ2-1; D possibly corresponds to TRBD1 (6 bases). Germline assignment: CDR1 SQVTM and CDR2 ANQGSEA. With 3 bases removed from V and 9 bases from J, the gap between germline ends came to 15 bases. The CDR3 covers 13 residues. This chain's CDR3 is CSVEGVGAREQFF. The CDR3 DNA reads as TGCAGCGTTGAGGGGGTGGGGGCGCGTGAGCAGTTCTTC.

Notes on this clonotype: Since a much larger clone is just one base distant, this may be a read error. This rearrangement joins TRBV20-1 to TRBJ2-1; 8 nucleotides align to TRBD2. CDR3 length: 14 amino acids. V lost 6 bases and J lost 6; bases outside the gene matches: 10. The V gene's germline CDR1 is DFQATT and CDR2 SNEGSKA (reference sequence). CDR3 in amino acids: CSARTSWASNEQFF. Here the CDR3 DNA reads TGCAGTGCAAGGACTAGCTGGGCTAGCAATGAGCAGTTCTTC.

There are many counts of this clonotype. The chain uses TRBV20-1 and TRBJ2-7; D tentatively reads TRBD1 or TRBD2 (5 bases each). CDR3 length: 16 residues. Trimming pared 3 bases from V and 2 bases from J, leaving 20 bases between. The germline V gene encodes CDR1 DFQATT and CDR2 SNEGSKA (reference sequence). Written as DNA, the CDR3 is TGCAGTGCTAGGATCCACCGGGACCTGAGAACCTACGAGCAGTACTTC. Translation gives CSARIHRDLRTYEQYF.

This clonotype was counted only a few times. This chain uses TRBV29-1 with TRBJ2-5, with D possibly being TRBD1 or TRBD2 (5 bases each). Trimming took off 3 bases at V and 4 bases at J, with 9 bases between the two ends. CDR3 length: 12 residues. Germline V lookup: CDR1 SQVTM, CDR2 ANQGSEA. Here the CDR3 reads CSVDPGTETQYF. CDR3 DNA: TGCAGCGTTGATCCGGGGACAGAGACCCAGTACTTC.

The V call is TRBV6-2 or TRBV6-3, the J call TRBJ2-1; no clear D gene. The CDR3 contains 12 residues. V lost 2 bases, J lost 6 bases, and 5 bases lay in between. Germline lookup yields CDR1 MNHEY and CDR2 SVGEGT. The CDR3 bases are TGTGCCAGCAGTTACCGTCTCAATGAGCAGTTCTTC. Protein product: CASSYRLNEQFF.

The chain carries TRBV27 and TRBJ2-3; 7 bases are shared with TRBD1. V lost 7 bases to trimming and J lost 2 bases; unmatched junction nucleotides: 9. This CDR3 is 15 amino acids long. The germline V gene has CDR1 MNHEY and CDR2 SMNVEV (reference sequence). CDR3 sequence reads: CASTQWGQFTDTQYF. CDR3 in DNA: TGTGCCAGCACGCAGTGGGGACAGTTCACAGATACGCAGTATTTT.

V gene TRBV14 combines with J gene TRBJ1-6; 7 bases are a match to TRBD1. Germline-derived CDR1 and CDR2 are SGHDN and FVKESK. J was trimmed by 6 bases and V by 4 bases; bases with no gene match: 9. The CDR3 loop spans 16 amino acids. This chain's CDR3 is CASSRLQGTSNSPLHF. In DNA, the CDR3 is TGTGCCAGCAGCCGCCTACAGGGGACCTCTAATTCACCCCTCCACTTT.